Listed below are T cell receptor beta chains from one sample, sequenced in a study of liver allograft versus peripheral blood T cells. TCRdb redid the calling of the reads with MiXCR, one entry per CDR3 protein. This table has over 5,500 distinct CDR3 sequences, around 15% appearing once. The receptors stem from a human patient who had a liver transplant. Some T cells may have originated in the graft donor. The CDR3 runs from the conserved cysteine through the conserved F or W. D genes are given only for firm matches. Clone size appears in some rows only: once, few, many, or a class for an expanded clone.

>-|many|TRBV27|TRBJ2-1
CASSLSPGSEQFF
TGTGCCAGCAGTTTATCACCAGGGTCAGAGCAGTTCTTC
>TRBD1|-|TRBV28|TRBJ2-7
CASSRDSYEQYF
TGTGCCAGCAGTAGGGACAGCTACGAGCAGTACTTC
>-|few|TRBV6-6|TRBJ2-7
CASRRGGEQYF
TGTGCCAGCAGGAGAGGCGGCGAGCAGTACTTC
>TRBD2|-|TRBV7-3|TRBJ2-3
CASSLSGAGTPAGTQYF
TGTGCCAGCAGCTTATCCGGAGCGGGGACCCCCGCCGGTACGCAGTATTTT
>-|few|TRBV12-3/TRBV12-4|TRBJ1-2
CASSLGRIYGYTF
TGTGCCAGCAGCCTCGGACGAATCTATGGCTACACCTTC
>-|medium-sized|TRBV6-2/TRBV6-3|TRBJ2-1
CASRHRGRGPNEQFF
TGTGCCAGCAGGCATAGGGGGAGGGGACCTAATGAGCAGTTCTTC
>-|many|TRBV13|TRBJ1-1
CASSLGLAEAFF
TGTGCCAGCAGCTTAGGGTTGGCTGAAGCTTTCTTT
>TRBD1|-|TRBV5-6|TRBJ1-5
CASSSDRESAQHF
TGTGCCAGCAGTTCGGACAGGGAATCAGCCCAGCATTTT
>-|medium-sized|TRBV13|TRBJ1-2
CASSLEANPDYGYTF
TGTGCCAGCAGCTTAGAAGCCAATCCCGACTATGGCTACACCTTC
>TRBD1|few|TRBV7-9|TRBJ2-7
CASGQGAYEQYF
TGTGCCTCAGGACAGGGGGCCTACGAGCAGTACTTC
>TRBD1|few|TRBV6-6|TRBJ2-7
CASRTGAPYEQYF
TGTGCCAGCAGAACAGGGGCCCCCTACGAGCAGTACTTC
>-|-|TRBV5-4|TRBJ1-1
CASSAGDTEAFF
TGTGCCAGCAGCGCGGGGGACACTGAAGCTTTCTTT
>-|few|TRBV12-3/TRBV12-4|TRBJ2-7
CASSLASAYEQYF
TGTGCCAGCAGTTTAGCCTCAGCATACGAGCAGTACTTC
>-|few|TRBV6-5|TRBJ2-7
CASSYSPGDYEQYF
TGTGCCAGCAGTTACTCGCCGGGGGACTACGAGCAGTACTTC
>TRBD1|many|TRBV27|TRBJ2-1
CASSSRQGGEQFF
TGTGCCAGCAGTTCTAGACAGGGCGGTGAGCAGTTCTTC
>-|many|TRBV5-4|TRBJ1-1
CASSSDQLSGTEAFF
TGTGCCAGCAGCTCGGACCAACTATCAGGCACTGAAGCTTTCTTT
>-|few|TRBV24-1|TRBJ2-1
CATTTTANNEQFF
TGTGCCACCACCACGACAGCCAACAATGAGCAGTTCTTC
>-|many|TRBV6-1|TRBJ2-7
CASSEGSSGLYEQYF
TGTGCCAGCAGTGAAGGATCGTCAGGGCTCTACGAGCAGTACTTC
>TRBD1|many|TRBV6-6|TRBJ2-7
CASSYPPWTGAYEQYF
TGTGCCAGCAGTTATCCTCCTTGGACAGGGGCGTACGAGCAGTACTTC
>-|medium-sized|TRBV10-3|TRBJ1-4
CAISSENINEKLFF
TGTGCCATCAGTTCAGAAAATATTAATGAAAAACTGTTTTTT
>-|-|TRBV14|TRBJ2-2
CASSHVNTGELFF
TGTGCCAGCAGCCACGTGAACACCGGGGAGCTGTTTTTT
>-|medium-sized|TRBV7-9|TRBJ2-1
CASSLSSSYNEQFF
TGTGCCAGCAGCTTGAGTAGCTCCTACAATGAGCAGTTCTTC
>-|medium-sized|TRBV19|TRBJ2-3
CASRAGHWGTQYF
TGTGCCAGTAGAGCGGGACACTGGGGTACGCAGTATTTT
>-|few|TRBV9|TRBJ2-1
CASSVGGGEQFF
TGTGCCAGCAGCGTAGGTGGGGGTGAGCAGTTCTTC
>TRBD1|many|TRBV27|TRBJ2-7
CASSLSSGTGLVEQYF
TGTGCCAGCAGTTTATCTTCGGGGACAGGGCTGGTCGAGCAGTACTTC
>-|many|TRBV6-5|TRBJ1-1
CASSYSVGNTEAFF
TGTGCCAGCAGTTACTCGGTGGGAAACACTGAAGCTTTCTTT
>-|few|TRBV30|TRBJ1-1
CAWRAGANTEAFF
TGTGCCTGGAGAGCAGGTGCGAACACTGAAGCTTTCTTT
>-|many|TRBV6-6|TRBJ1-4
CASTGEGSNEKLFF
TGTGCCAGCACCGGGGAAGGTTCTAATGAAAAACTGTTTTTT
>-|many|TRBV7-9|TRBJ2-1
CASSPNEQFF
TGTGCCAGCAGCCCGAATGAGCAGTTCTTC
>-|many|TRBV28|TRBJ1-5
CASSGEGGQPQHF
TGTGCCAGCAGCGGAGAAGGGGGGCAGCCCCAGCATTTT
>-|medium-sized|TRBV6-5|TRBJ1-5
CASSYGRDQPQHF
TGTGCCAGCAGTTACGGGAGGGATCAGCCCCAGCATTTT
>-|-|TRBV12-3/TRBV12-4|TRBJ2-2
CASSSGQFTGELFF
TGTGCCAGCAGTTCGGGGCAGTTCACCGGGGAGCTGTTTTTT
>-|many|TRBV28|TRBJ1-5
CASSPMAGEPQHF
TGTGCCAGCAGCCCTATGGCAGGGGAGCCCCAGCATTTT
>-|-|TRBV5-4|TRBJ1-2
CASSLGGFMAYGYTF
TGTGCCAGCAGCTTGGGCGGGTTTATGGCATATGGCTACACCTTC
>-|few|TRBV7-9|TRBJ1-3
CASSPPGGSGNTIYF
TGTGCCAGCAGCCCCCCGGGGGGATCGGGAAACACCATATATTTT